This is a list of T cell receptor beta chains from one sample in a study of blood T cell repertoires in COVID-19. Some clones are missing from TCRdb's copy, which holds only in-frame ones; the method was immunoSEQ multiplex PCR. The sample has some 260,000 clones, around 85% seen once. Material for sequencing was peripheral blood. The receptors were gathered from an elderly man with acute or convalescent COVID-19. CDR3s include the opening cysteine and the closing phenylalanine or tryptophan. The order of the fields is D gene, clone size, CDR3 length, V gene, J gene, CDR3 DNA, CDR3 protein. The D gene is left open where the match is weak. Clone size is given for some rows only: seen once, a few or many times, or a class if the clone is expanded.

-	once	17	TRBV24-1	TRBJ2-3	TGTGCCACCAGTGATTTGACAGGGAGTACTAGCACAGATACGCAGTATTTT	CATSDLTGSTSTDTQYF
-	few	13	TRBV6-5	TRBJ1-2	TGTGCCAGCAGTCGAGAACAGGGTACGGGCTACACCTTC	CASSREQGTGYTF
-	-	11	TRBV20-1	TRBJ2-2	TGCAGTGCTTATTTGACCGGGGAGCTGTTTTTT	CSAYLTGELFF
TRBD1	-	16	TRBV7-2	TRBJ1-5	TGTGCCAGCAGCTCACAAGGACAGGGATCAGGCCAGCCCCAGCATTTT	CASSSQGQGSGQPQHF
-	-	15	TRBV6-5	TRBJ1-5	TGTGCCAGCAGTTACCAACAGGGCGTGAATCAGCCCCAGCATTTT	CASSYQQGVNQPQHF
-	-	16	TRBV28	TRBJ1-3	TGTGCCAGCAGCATCACAGGGCGTTCCTCTGGAAACACCATATATTTT	CASSITGRSSGNTIYF
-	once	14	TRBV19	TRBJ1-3	TGTGCCAGTAAAGTGGAGCTAGCTGGAAACACCATATATTTT	CASKVELAGNTIYF
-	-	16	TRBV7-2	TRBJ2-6	TGTGCCAGCAGCTTAACTTCAGGGGTCGGGGCCAACGTCCTGACTTTC	CASSLTSGVGANVLTF
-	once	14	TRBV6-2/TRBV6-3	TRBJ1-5	TGTGCCAGCAGTCGGTCTCCCGGGAATCAGCCCCAGCATTTT	CASSRSPGNQPQHF
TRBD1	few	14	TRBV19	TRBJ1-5	TGTGCCAGTAGTACGACAGGGGGCAATCAGCCCCAGCATTTT	CASSTTGGNQPQHF